This TCR beta chain was found in a study of blood T cells in healthy people across ages. General study findings and limits: Observed TCR beta diversity per million T cells went down as age went up. This fall followed a roughly linear course with age. Unsorted PBMCs ruled out conclusive naive versus antigen-experienced comparison.

The second PCR ran 7 to 11 cycles with a sample-barcoded 5' primer and J-beta primers. TCRdb redid the calling of the 5' RACE reads with MiXCR, one entry per CDR3 protein. The sample lists 750,000 to 1,000,000 distinct CDR3 sequences, almost 30% seen once, with roughly 10% in the top ten. This clonotype was counted only a few times. Its antigen remains unidentified. The J segment lost 4 bases and the V segment lost 7 bases, leaving 10 bases of the junction unmatched. CDR1 and CDR2 from the germline V gene are SGHTA and FQGNSA. The CDR3 contains 17 residues. The same sample was also used in a study of T cells of mothers and their children.

The chain carries TRBV7-2 and TRBJ2-5; 15 bases are a match to TRBD2. This sequence originates from a middle-aged woman in good health. Material for sequencing was blood. DNA of the CDR3: TGTGCCAGCAAATCCGGGACTAGCGGGGGGCGGGGAGAGACCCAGTACTTC. Encoded protein: CASKSGTSGGRGETQYF.